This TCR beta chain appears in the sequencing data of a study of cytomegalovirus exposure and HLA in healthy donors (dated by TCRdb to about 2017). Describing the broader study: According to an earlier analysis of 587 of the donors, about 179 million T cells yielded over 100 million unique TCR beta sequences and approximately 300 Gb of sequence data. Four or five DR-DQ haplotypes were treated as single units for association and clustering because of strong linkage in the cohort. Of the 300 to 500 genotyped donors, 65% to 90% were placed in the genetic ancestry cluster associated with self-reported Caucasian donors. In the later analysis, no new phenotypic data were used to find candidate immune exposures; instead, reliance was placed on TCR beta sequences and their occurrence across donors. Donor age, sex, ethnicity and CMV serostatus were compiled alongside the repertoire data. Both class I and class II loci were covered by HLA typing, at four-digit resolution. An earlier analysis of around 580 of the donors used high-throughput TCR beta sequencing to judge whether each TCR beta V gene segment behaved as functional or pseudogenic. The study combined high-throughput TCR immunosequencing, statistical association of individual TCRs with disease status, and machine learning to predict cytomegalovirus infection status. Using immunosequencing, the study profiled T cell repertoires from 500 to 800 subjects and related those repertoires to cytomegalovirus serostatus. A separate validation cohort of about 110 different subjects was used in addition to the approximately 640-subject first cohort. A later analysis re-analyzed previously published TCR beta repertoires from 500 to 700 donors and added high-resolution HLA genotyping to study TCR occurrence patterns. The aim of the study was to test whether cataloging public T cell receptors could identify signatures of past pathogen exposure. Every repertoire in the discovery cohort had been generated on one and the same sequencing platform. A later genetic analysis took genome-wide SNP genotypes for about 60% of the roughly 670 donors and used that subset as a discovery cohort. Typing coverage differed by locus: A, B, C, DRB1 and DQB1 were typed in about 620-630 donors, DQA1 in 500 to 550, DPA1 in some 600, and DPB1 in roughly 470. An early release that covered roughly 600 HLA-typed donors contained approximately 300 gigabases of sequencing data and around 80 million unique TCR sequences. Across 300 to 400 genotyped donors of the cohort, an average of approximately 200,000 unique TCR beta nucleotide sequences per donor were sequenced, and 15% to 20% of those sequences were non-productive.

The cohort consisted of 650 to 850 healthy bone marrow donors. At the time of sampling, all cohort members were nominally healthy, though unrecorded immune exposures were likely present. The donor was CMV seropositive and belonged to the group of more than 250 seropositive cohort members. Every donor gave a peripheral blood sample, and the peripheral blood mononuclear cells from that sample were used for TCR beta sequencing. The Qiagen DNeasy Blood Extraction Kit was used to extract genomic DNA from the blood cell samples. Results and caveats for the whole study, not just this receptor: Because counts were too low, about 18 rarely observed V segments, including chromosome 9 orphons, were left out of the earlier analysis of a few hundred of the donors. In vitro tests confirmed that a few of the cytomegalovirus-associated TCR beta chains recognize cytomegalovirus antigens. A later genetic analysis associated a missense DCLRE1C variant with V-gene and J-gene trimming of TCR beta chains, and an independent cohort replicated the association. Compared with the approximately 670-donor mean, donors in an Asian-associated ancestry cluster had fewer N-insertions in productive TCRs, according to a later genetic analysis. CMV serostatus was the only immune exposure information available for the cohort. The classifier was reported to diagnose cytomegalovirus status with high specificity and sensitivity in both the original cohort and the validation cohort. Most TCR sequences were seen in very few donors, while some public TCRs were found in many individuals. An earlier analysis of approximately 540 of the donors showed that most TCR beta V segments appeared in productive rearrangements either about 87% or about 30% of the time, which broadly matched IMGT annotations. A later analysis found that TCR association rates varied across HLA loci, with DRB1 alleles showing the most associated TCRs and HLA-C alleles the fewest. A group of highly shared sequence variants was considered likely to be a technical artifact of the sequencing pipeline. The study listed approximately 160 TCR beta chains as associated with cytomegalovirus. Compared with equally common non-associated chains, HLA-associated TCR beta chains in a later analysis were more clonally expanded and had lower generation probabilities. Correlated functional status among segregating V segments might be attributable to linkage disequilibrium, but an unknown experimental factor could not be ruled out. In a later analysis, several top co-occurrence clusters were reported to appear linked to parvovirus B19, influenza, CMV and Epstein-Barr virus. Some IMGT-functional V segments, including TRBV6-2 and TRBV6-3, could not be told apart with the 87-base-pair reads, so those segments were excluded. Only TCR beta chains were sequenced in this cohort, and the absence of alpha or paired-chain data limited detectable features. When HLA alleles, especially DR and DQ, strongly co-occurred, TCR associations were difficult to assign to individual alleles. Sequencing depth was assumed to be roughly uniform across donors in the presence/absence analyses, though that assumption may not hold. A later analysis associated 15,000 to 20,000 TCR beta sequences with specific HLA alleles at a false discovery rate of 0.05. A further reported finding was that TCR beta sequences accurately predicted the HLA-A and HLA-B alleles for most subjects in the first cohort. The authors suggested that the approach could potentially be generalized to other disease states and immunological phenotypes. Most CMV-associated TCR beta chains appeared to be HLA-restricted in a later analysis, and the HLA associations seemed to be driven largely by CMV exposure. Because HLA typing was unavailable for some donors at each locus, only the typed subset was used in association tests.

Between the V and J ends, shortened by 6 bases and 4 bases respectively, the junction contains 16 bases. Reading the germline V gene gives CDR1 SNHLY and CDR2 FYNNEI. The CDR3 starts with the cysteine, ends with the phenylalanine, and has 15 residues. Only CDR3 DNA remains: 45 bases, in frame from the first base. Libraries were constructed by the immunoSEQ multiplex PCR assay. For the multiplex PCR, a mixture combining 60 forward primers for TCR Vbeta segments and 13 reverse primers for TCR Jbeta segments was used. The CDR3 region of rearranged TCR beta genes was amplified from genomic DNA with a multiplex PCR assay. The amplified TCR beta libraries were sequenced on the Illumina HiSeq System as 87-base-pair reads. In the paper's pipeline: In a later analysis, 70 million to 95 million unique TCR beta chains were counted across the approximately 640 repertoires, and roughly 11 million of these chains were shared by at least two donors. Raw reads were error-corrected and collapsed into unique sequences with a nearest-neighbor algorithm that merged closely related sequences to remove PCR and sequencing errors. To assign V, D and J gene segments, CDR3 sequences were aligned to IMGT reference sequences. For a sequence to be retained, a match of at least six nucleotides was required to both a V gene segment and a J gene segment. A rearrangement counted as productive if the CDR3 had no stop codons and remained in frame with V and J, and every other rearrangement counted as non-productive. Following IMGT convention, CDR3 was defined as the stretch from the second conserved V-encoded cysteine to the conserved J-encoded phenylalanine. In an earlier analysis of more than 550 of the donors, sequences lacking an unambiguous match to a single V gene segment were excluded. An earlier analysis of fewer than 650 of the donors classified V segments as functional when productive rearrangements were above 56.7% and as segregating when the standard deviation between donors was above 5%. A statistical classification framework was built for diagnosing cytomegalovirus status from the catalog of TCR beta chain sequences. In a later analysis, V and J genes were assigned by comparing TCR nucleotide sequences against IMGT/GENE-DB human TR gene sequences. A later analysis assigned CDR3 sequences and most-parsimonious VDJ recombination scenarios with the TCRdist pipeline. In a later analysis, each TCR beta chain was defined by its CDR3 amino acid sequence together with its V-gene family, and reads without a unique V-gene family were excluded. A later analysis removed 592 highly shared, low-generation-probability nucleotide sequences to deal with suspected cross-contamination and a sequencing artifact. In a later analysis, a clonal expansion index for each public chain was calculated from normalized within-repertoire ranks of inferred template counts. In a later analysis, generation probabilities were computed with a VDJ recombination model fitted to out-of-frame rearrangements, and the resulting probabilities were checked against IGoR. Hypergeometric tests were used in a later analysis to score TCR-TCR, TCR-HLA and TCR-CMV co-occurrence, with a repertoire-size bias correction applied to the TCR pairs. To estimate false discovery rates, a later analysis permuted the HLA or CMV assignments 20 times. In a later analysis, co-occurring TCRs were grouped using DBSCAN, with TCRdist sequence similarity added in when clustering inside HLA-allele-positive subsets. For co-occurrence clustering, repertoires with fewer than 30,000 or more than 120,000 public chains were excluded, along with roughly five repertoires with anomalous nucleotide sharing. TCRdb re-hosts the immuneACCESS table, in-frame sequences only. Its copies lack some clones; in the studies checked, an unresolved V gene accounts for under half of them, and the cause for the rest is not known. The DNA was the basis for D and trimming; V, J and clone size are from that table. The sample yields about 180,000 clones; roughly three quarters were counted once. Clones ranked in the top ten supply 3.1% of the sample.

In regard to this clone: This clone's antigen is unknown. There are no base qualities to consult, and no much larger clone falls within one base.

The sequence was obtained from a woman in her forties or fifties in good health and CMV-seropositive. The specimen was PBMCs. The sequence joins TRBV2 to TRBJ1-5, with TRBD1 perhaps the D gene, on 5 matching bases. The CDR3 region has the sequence CASSPDRLDNQPQHF. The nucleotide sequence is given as TGTGCCAGCAGCCCCGACAGACTTGATAATCAGCCCCAGCATTTT.